Below, 20 T cell receptor beta chains from the same sample are listed, as sequenced in a study of blood T cell repertoires in COVID-19. The protocol was immunoSEQ multiplex PCR, while the TCRdb copy is restricted to in-frame clones and leaves out a portion. The sample holds about 50,000 clones, approximately 85% seen once. Specimen: peripheral blood. Receptors originate from a man aged 55-75 years with acute or convalescent COVID-19.

The chain is built from TRBV10-3 and TRBJ2-7, with 14 bases matching TRBD2. The CDR3 runs to 17 residues. The junction had 7 bases not matched to a gene; V was cut back by 6 bases and J by 0 bases. CDR1 is ENHRY and CDR2 is SYGVKD in the germline V gene. This chain's CDR3 is CAISPGLAGERSYEQYF. CDR3 nucleotides: TGTGCCATCAGCCCGGGACTAGCGGGAGAGCGCTCCTACGAGCAGTACTTC.

The rearrangement links TRBV7-2 to TRBJ2-1; D might be TRBD2 (5 bases). This CDR3 has 13 amino acids. Trimming pared 3 bases from V and 7 bases from J, leaving 10 bases between. The germline gives CDR1 SGHTA, CDR2 FQGNSA. The CDR3 here is CASSFRGGNEQFF. In nucleotides, the CDR3 is TGTGCCAGCAGCTTCCGGGGTGGTAATGAGCAGTTCTTC. Full variable domain (rest looked up from reference TRBV7-2 and TRBJ2-1): GAGVSQSPSNKVTEKGKDVELRCDPISGHTALYWYRQSLGQGLEFLIYFQGNSAPDKSGLPSDRFSAERTGGSVSTLTIQRTQQEDSAVYLCASSFRGGNEQFFGPGTRLTVL.

The chain is built from TRBV7-3 and TRBJ2-3, with 14 positions matching TRBD2. After removal of 5 bases from V and 8 bases from J, the junction contained 6 bases not matched to a gene. The CDR3 extends over 15 amino acids. Germline CDR1 reads SGHTA; CDR2 reads FQGTGA. The CDR3 DNA reads TGTGCCAGCAGCCCGACTAGCGGGGGGGCGGGTACGCAGTATTTT. Translating it yields CASSPTSGGAGTQYF.

The CDR3 DNA reads TGTGCCAGCAGCTTAAAGGGGAGGTCGGGCTATGGCTACACCTTC. It translates to CASSLKGRSGYGYTF. The chain links TRBV7-2 to TRBJ1-2; TRBD1 is a possible D gene (5 bases). The CDR3 runs to 15 residues. Per germline, CDR1 SGHTA and CDR2 FQGNSA. V lost 2 bases to trimming and J lost 4 bases, with 14 bases between them.

This chain connects TRBV18 to TRBJ2-6; no reliable D call. Trimming removed 4 bases from V and 0 bases from J, with 7 bases in between. CDR3 length: 15 amino acids. Germline CDR1 and CDR2: KGHSH and LQKENI. The CDR3 protein is CASSQINSGANVLTF. The CDR3 nucleotides read TGTGCCAGCTCACAAATAAACTCTGGGGCCAACGTCCTGACTTTC.

The gene calls are TRBV4-2 and TRBJ1-2; D is unresolved. This CDR3 comprises 15 residues. The germline gives CDR1 LGHNA, CDR2 YNFKEQ. The V gene lost 3 bases and the J gene lost 1 base, with 12 bases spanning the gap. The CDR3 is CASSQAKTYNYGYTF. The CDR3 nucleotides read TGTGCCAGCAGCCAGGCTAAGACATATAACTATGGCTACACCTTC.

V usage is TRBV6-4 and J usage is TRBJ2-7; TRBD2 matches 7 bases. The CDR3 is 13 amino acids. Germline V gene data show CDR1 as MRHNA and CDR2 as SNTAGT. V shed 10 bases, J shed 2 bases, and the junction held 8 bases outside the gene matches. The DNA for the CDR3 is TGTGCCACGGGGAGGGAGACGACCTACGAGCAGTACTTC. It encodes CATGRETTYEQYF.

The J gene is TRBJ2-2, the V gene TRBV2, with D possibly matching TRBD2 (5 bases). Trimming left V 3 bases short and J 0 bases short, with 11 bases between. Germline-derived CDR1 and CDR2 are SNHLY and FYNNEI. CDR3 length: 16 residues. This CDR3 is CASSERRLANTGELFF. The CDR3 nucleotides read TGTGCCAGCAGTGAGAGGAGGCTCGCGAACACCGGGGAGCTGTTTTTT.

The chain combines TRBV7-9 with TRBJ1-2; possibly TRBD1 for D (5 bases). The CDR3 sequence is 13 residues long. CDR1 and CDR2 (germline): SEHNR, FQNEAQ (reference sequence). V lost 6 bases and J lost 4, with 12 bases in between. The CDR3 DNA is TGTGCCAGCAGGCGGGGCGTCGGCTATGGCTACACCTTC. Its protein is CASRRGVGYGYTF.

The V and J genes are TRBV27 and TRBJ2-2; possibly TRBD1 for D (6 bases). The V gene's germline CDR1 is MNHEY and CDR2 SMNVEV (reference sequence). V was trimmed by 7 bases and J by 6 bases, leaving 12 bases between them. The CDR3 has 13 residues. In nucleotides, the CDR3 is TGTGCCAGCACAAGGACAGTCCCCGGGGAGCTGTTTTTT. It encodes CASTRTVPGELFF.

The V and J genes are TRBV5-1 and TRBJ2-1; TRBD1 matches at 8 bases. Looked up from germline, CDR1 is SGHRS and CDR2 is YFSETQ. The CDR3 has 13 residues. Trimming at V came to 3 bases and at J to 10 bases, leaving 6 bases not matched to a gene. The DNA of the CDR3 is TGCGCCAGCAGCTCAGGGACAGGAAGAGAGCAGTTCTTC. It yields the protein CASSSGTGREQFF.

The V and J genes are TRBV2 and TRBJ1-6, with unresolved D. V lost 3 bases to trimming and J lost 3 bases, with 3 bases between them. This CDR3 has 13 residues. CDR1 is SNHLY and CDR2 is FYNNEI in the germline V gene. As DNA, the CDR3 is TGTGCCAGCAGTGATCGCTATAATTCACCCCTCCACTTT. Protein: CASSDRYNSPLHF.

This rearrangement joins TRBV4-1 to TRBJ2-1; D is possibly TRBD2 (6 bases). Trimming removed 4 bases at V and 2 bases at J, with 15 bases between. Germline V CDR1 and CDR2: MGHRA, YSYEKL. CDR3 length: 16 amino acids. The CDR3, as DNA: TGCGCCAGCAGCCCCATTCACGGGAGCCCCTACAATGAGCAGTTCTTC. Its protein product is CASSPIHGSPYNEQFF.

The chain uses TRBV24-1 and TRBJ1-5; TRBD1 matches at 8 bases. Germline V gene data show CDR1 as KGHDR and CDR2 as SFDVKD. This CDR3 contains 13 residues. Germline trimming cut 9 bases from V and 6 bases from J; bases unmatched to any gene: 6. The DNA of the CDR3 is TGTGCCACCCAGGACAGGGTAGGTCAGCCCCAGCATTTT. Translation: CATQDRVGQPQHF.

CDR3 in amino acids: CASSTGTGRDEQFF. The CDR3 bases are TGTGCCAGCAGTACCGGGACAGGGAGGGATGAGCAGTTCTTC. The rearrangement uses TRBV28 and TRBJ2-1; TRBD1 matches at 9 bases. Germline CDR1 MDHEN, CDR2 SYDVKM. The CDR3 is 14 residues long. Trimming removed 5 bases from V and 8 bases from J; junction bases left unmatched: 7.

The chain has TRBV24-1 and TRBJ1-2; D uncertain. CDR3 length: 17 amino acids. Germline loops: CDR1 KGHDR, CDR2 SFDVKD. The V gene lost 2 bases and the J gene lost 4 bases, with 19 bases spanning the gap. The DNA of the CDR3 is TGTGCCACCAGTGATTCCCCGCCCTTCGGGTCGGGCTATGGCTACACCTTC. This gives the protein CATSDSPPFGSGYGYTF.

The count of this clone is one. The chain carries TRBV6-5 and TRBJ2-6; D is unclear. V was clipped by 6 bases and J by 3 bases, with 6 bases between them. Germline assignment: CDR1 MNHEY and CDR2 SVGAGI. This CDR3 contains 13 residues. The CDR3 spells CASSTGGANVLTF. Here the CDR3 DNA reads TGTGCCAGCAGCACGGGTGGGGCCAACGTCCTGACTTTC.

The chain is built from TRBV11-1 and TRBJ2-1; 7 nucleotides match TRBD2. Germline V gene sequence: CDR1 SGHAT, CDR2 FQDESV (reference sequence). The CDR3 extends over 14 amino acids. With 5 bases clipped from V and 8 bases from J, the junction kept 9 bases outside the gene matches. CDR3 protein: CASSPRWAGDEQFF. The CDR3 DNA is TGTGCCAGCAGCCCCCGGTGGGCGGGAGATGAGCAGTTCTTC.

The DNA of the CDR3 is TGTGCCAGCAGCCCACCCTCTAGCGGGAGATACAATGAGCAGTTCTTC. Translation: CASSPPSSGRYNEQFF. The gene calls are TRBV13 and TRBJ2-1; 10 bases are shared with TRBD2. The germline V gene encodes CDR1 PRHDT and CDR2 FYEKMQ (reference sequence). The ends lost 5 bases at V and 4 bases at J; junction bases unmatched: 8. There are 16 residues in the CDR3.

This chain connects TRBV7-2 to TRBJ2-7, with D perhaps TRBD1 (5 bases). V dropped 5 bases and J dropped 1 base, with 9 bases sitting between them. Germline CDR1 SGHTA, CDR2 FQGNSA. The CDR3 runs 13 residues. This CDR3 reads CASSPRTSYEQYF. CDR3 bases: TGTGCCAGCAGCCCCCGGACATCCTACGAGCAGTACTTC. The full variable domain, in which reference TRBV7-2 and TRBJ2-7 provide the parts outside the CDR3, is GAGVSQSPSNKVTEKGKDVELRCDPISGHTALYWYRQSLGQGLEFLIYFQGNSAPDKSGLPSDRFSAERTGGSVSTLTIQRTQQEDSAVYLCASSPRTSYEQYFGPGTRLTVT.